This T cell receptor (beta chain) stems from a study of molecular identifiers for immune sequencing clone quantification. Study conclusions and caveats: In cases of identical TCR molecules sharing a barcode, highly expanded clone sizes could be underestimated.

This CDR3 comprises 14 residues. Germline values: CDR1 LGHNA, CDR2 YNFKEQ. Trimming cost V 4 bases and J 4 bases, with 10 bases left between them. At least ten counts were recorded for this clonotype. Its antigen is unidentified. Library preparation followed earlier protocols using designated TCR primers. Via MiXCR, TCRdb re-called the PCR reads, giving one row per CDR3 protein. The sample carries 85,000 to 90,000 distinct CDR3 sequences, around 20% recorded once. The sequence came from a human donor in good health. Some libraries in this study had Jurkat cell RNA spiked in. The sample was naive CD8+ T cells from blood, with Jurkat cell RNA spiked in. Subset given: FACS-sorted CD8+CD4-CCR7+CD45RA+ naive T cells. The chain has TRBV4-2 and TRBJ2-2; D remains ambiguous. The CDR3: CASSPRVGTGELFF. CDR3 in DNA: TGTGCCAGCAGCCCGCGAGTGGGCACCGGGGAGCTGTTTTTT.